This entry features one TCR beta chain sequence. As yet, its antigen is unknown. The data derive from a study of shared clonotypes between healthy human individuals. Across the whole study: Participating donors consisted of two women and a few men aged 18 to 49. The study used three CD4 naive, three CD4 memory, two CD8 naive and one CD8 memory plate per donor.

Points from the study as a whole: Blood alone was sampled, and tissue repertoires likely differ. Roughly 5% of naive CD4 clonotypes were common to a few donors.

Libraries were prepared by immunoSEQ multiplex PCR; TCRdb keeps only in-frame clonotypes and omits some of them. In the table there are approximately 2,300,000 clones, just under 95% of which are singletons. Sample: naive CD4+ T cells from PBMCs. The subset: CD45RA+ positively selected. This TCR was recovered from a man between 18 and 35 years old in good health. Some clones in this sample may be carry-over from other donors' samples.

CDR3 nucleotides: TGCGCCAGCAGCTTGGCCGGGGACAATTTTTACTTC. Protein sequence: CASSLAGDNFYF. The rearrangement joins TRBV5-1 to TRBJ2-4; maybe TRBD1 (6 bases). Germline CDR1 and CDR2: SGHRS and YFSETQ. This CDR3 is 12 amino acids long. V gave up 0 bases and J gave up 16 bases, with 14 bases separating them.